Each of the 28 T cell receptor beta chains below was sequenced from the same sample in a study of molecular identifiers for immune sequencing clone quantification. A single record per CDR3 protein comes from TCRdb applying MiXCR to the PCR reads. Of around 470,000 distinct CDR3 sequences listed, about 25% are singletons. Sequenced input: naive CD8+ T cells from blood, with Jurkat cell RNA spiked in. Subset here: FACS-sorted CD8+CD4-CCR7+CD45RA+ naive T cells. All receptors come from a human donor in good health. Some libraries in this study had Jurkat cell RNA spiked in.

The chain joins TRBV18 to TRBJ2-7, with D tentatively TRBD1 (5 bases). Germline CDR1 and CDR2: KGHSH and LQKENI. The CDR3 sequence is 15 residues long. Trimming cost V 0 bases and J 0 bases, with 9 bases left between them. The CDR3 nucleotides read TGTGCCAGCTCACCACCGGCAGGGTCCTCCTACGAGCAGTACTTC. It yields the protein CASSPPAGSSYEQYF.

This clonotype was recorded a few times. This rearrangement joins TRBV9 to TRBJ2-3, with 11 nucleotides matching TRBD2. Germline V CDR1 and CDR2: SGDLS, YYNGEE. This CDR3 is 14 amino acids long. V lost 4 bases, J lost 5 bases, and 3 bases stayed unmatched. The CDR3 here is CASSPSGRIDTQYF. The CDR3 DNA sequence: TGTGCCAGCAGCCCTAGCGGGAGGATAGATACGCAGTATTTT.

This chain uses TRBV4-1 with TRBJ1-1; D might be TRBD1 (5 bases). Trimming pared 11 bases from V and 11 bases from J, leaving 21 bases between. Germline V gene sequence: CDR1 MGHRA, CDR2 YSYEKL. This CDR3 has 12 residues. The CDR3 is CARRPSGTAAFF. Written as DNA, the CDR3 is TGCGCCCGCCGCCCCTCGGGGACCGCGGCTTTCTTT.

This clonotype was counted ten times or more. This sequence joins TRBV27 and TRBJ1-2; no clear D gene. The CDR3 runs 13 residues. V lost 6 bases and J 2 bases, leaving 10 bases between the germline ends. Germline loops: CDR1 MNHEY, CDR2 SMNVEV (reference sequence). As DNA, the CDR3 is TGTGCCAGCAGCCACACAGCAAACTATGGCTACACCTTC. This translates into CASSHTANYGYTF.

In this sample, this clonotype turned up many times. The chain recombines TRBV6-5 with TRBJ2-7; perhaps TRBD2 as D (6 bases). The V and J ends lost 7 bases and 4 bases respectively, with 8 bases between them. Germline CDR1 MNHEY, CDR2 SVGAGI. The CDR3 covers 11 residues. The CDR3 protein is CASTGSYEQYF. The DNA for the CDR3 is TGTGCCAGCACCGGGAGTTACGAGCAGTACTTC.

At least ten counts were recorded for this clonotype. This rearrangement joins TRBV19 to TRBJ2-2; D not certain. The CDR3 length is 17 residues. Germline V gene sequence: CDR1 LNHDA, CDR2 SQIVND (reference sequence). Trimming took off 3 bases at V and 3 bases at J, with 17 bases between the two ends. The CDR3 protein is CASSMAILVQYTGELFF. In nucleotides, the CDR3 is TGTGCCAGTAGTATGGCGATCCTAGTCCAGTACACCGGGGAGCTGTTTTTT.

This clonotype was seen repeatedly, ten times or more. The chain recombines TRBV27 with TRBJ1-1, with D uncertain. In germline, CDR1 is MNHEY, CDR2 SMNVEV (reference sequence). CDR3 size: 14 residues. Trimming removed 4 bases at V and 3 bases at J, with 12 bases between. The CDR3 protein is CASSSRHTYTEAFF. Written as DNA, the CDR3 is TGTGCCAGCAGTTCCCGCCATACTTACACTGAAGCTTTCTTT.

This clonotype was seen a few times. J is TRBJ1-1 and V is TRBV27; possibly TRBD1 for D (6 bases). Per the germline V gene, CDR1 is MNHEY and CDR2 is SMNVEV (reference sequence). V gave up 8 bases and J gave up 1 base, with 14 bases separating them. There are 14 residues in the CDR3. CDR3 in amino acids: CASGNDRPNTEAFF. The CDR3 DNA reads TGTGCCAGCGGAAACGACAGGCCGAACACTGAAGCTTTCTTT.

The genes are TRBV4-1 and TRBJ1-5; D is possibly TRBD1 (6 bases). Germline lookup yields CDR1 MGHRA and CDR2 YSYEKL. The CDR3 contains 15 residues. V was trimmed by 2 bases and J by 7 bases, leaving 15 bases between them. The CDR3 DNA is TGCGCCAGCAGCCAATCTGAGGGGGGTGGCCAGCCCCAGCATTTT. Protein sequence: CASSQSEGGGQPQHF.

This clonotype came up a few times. The CDR3 DNA follows: TGTGCCAGTAGTATAGACCCTGTTTTAATGAACACAGATACGCAGTATTTT. Translated: CASSIDPVLMNTDTQYF. The V gene is TRBV19, the J gene TRBJ2-3; D not certain. This CDR3 spans 17 amino acids. Per the germline V gene, CDR1 is LNHDA and CDR2 is SQIVND (reference sequence). V was cut by 0 bases and J by 2 bases, with 15 bases left in between.

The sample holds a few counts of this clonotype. The CDR3 reads CASRASGAYYEQYF. The CDR3 nucleotides read TGTGCCAGCAGGGCTTCGGGGGCCTATTACGAGCAGTACTTC. The chain has TRBV28 and TRBJ2-7; either TRBD1 or TRBD2 may supply D (6 bases each). CDR3 length equals 14 residues. The germline V gene has CDR1 MDHEN and CDR2 SYDVKM. V gave up 6 bases and J gave up 4 bases, with 16 bases separating them.

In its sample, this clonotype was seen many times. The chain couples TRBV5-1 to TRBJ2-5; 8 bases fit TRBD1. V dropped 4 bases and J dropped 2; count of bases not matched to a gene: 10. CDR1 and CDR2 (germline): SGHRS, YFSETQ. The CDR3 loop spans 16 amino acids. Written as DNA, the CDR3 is TGCGCCAGCAGCCCCGGACAGGGTGGAGGGCAAGAGACCCAGTACTTC. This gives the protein CASSPGQGGGQETQYF.

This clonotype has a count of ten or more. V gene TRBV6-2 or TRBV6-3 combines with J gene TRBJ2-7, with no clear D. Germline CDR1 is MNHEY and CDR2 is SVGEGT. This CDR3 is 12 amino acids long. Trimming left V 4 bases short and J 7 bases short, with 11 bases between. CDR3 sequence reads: CASSLTPGEQYF. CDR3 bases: TGTGCCAGCAGTTTGACCCCTGGGGAGCAGTACTTC.

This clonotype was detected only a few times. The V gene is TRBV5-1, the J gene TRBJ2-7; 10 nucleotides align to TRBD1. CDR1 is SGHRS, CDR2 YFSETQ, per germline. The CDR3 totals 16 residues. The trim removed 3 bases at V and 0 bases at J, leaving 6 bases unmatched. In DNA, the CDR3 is TGCGCCAGCAGCTCGTCCGGGACAGGGGTCTCCTACGAGCAGTACTTC. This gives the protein CASSSSGTGVSYEQYF.

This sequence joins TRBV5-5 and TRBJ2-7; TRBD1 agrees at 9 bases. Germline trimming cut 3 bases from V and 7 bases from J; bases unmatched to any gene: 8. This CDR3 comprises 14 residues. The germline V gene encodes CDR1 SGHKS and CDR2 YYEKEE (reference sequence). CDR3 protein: CASSWTGASLEQYF. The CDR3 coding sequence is TGTGCCAGCAGCTGGACAGGGGCCTCCTTGGAGCAGTACTTC.

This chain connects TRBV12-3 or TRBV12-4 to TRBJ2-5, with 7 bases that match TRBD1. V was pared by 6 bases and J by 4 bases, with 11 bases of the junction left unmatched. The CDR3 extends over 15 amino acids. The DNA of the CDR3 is TGTGCCAGCAGCCGAGAAAACAGGGGTGGAGAGACCCAGTACTTC. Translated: CASSRENRGGETQYF.

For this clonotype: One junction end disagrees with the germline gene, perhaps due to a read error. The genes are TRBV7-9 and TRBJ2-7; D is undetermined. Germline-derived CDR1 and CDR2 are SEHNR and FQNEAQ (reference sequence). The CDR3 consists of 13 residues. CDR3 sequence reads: CASSLGRSYEQHF. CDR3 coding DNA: TGTGCCAGCAGCTTAGGCAGGTCCTACGAGCAGCACTTC.

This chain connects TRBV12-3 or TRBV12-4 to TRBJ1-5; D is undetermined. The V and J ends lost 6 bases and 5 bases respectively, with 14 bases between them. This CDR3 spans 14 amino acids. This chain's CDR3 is CASSRRAGDQPQHF. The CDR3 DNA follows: TGTGCCAGCAGCCGGAGGGCTGGTGATCAGCCCCAGCATTTT.

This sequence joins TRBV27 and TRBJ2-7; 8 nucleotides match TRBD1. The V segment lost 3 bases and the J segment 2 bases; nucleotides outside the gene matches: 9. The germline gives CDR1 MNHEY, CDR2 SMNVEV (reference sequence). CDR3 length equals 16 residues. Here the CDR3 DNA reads TGTGCCAGCAGTTTGCTGAACACAGGGGGTCCCTACGAGCAGTACTTC. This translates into CASSLLNTGGPYEQYF.

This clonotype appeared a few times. The CDR3 bases are TGTGCCAGCAGCCCCAAGCGGGGGGGCCAGGATACGCAGTATTTT. Encoded protein: CASSPKRGGQDTQYF. The chain recombines TRBV5-5 with TRBJ2-3; 10 bases line up with TRBD2. CDR3 length equals 15 residues. V dropped 4 bases and J dropped 6; count of bases not matched to a gene: 8. Germline V gene lookup returns CDR1 SGHKS and CDR2 YYEKEE (reference sequence).

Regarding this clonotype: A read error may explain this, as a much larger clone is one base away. The CDR3 protein is CAGSLRQGMTDTQYF. The CDR3 DNA sequence: TGTGCCGGCAGCTTAAGACAGGGGATGACAGATACGCAGTATTTT. The J gene is TRBJ2-3, the V gene TRBV13; 8 bases are a match to TRBD1. This CDR3 has 15 amino acids. CDR1 and CDR2 (germline): PRHDT, FYEKMQ (reference sequence).

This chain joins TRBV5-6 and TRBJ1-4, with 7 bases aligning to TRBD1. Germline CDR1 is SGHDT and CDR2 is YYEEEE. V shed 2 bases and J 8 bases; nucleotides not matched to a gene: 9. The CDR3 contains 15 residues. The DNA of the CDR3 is TGTGCCAGCAGCTTCCGGACAGGAGGAAGCGAAAAACTGTTTTTT. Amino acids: CASSFRTGGSEKLFF. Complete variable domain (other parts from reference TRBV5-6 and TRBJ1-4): DAGVTQSPTHLIKTRGQQVTLRCSPKSGHDTVSWYQQALGQGPQFIFQYYEEEERQRGNFPDRFSGHQFPNYSSELNVNALLLGDSALYLCASSFRTGGSEKLFFGSGTQLSVL.

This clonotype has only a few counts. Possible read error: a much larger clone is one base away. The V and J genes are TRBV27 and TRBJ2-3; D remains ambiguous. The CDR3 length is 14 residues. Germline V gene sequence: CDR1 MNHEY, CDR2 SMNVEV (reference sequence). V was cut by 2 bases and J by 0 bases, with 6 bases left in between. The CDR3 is CASSLAMSTDTQYF. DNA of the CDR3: TGTGCCAGCAGTTTAGCGATGAGCACAGATACGCAGTATTTT.

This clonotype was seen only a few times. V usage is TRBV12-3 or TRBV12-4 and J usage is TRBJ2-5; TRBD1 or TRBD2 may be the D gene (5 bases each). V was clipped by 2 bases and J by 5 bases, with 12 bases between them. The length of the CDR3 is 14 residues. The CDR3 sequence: CASSLRGPTETQYF. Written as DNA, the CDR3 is TGTGCCAGCAGTTTAAGGGGACCAACGGAGACCCAGTACTTC.

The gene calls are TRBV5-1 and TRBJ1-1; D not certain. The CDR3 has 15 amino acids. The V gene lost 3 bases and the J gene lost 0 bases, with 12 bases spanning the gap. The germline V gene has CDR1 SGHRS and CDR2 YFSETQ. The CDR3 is CASSWSGSMNTEAFF. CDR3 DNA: TGCGCCAGCAGCTGGTCGGGTTCCATGAACACTGAAGCTTTCTTT.

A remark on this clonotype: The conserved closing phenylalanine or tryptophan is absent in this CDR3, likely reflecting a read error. The CDR3: CASSSLPGAGPGVTYEQYL. The CDR3 DNA reads TGTGCCAGCAGTTCACTCCCGGGCGCCGGTCCAGGGGTTACCTACGAGCAGTACCTC. The chain recombines TRBV27 with TRBJ2-7; possible D gene TRBD1, 6 bases. In germline, CDR1 is MNHEY, CDR2 SMNVEV (reference sequence). V was cut by 4 bases and J by 2 bases, with 27 bases left in between. The CDR3 loop spans 19 amino acids.

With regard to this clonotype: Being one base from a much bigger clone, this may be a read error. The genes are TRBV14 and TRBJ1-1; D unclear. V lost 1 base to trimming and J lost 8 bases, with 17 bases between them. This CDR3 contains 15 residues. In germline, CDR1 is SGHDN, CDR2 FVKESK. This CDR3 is CASSQVVQGFTEAFF. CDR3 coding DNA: TGTGCCAGCAGCCAAGTTGTGCAAGGATTCACGGAAGCTTTCTTT.

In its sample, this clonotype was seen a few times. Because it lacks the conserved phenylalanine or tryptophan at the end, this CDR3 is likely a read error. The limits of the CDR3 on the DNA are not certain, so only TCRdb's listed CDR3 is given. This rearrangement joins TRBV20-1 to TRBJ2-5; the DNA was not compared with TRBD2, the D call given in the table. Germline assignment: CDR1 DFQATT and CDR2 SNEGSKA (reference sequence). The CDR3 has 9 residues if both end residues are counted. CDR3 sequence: CRQPGLVNI.